Here is one T cell receptor beta chain with its context. Its antigen is unidentified. TCRdb redid the calling of the 5' RACE reads with MiXCR, one entry per CDR3 protein. The repertoire includes approximately 260,000 distinct CDR3 sequences, 5.2% of them detected once, and under 3.5% sits in the top ten. CDR1 and CDR2 from the germline V gene are ENHRY and SYGVKD. V lost 6 bases, J lost 8 bases, and 17 bases lay in between. The CDR3 has 15 amino acids. The source of the sample is a study of T cells after yellow fever vaccination. Study-level points and caveats: Primary-vaccination clones mostly resurfaced post-booster (under 98% CD4, approximately 89% CD8). A secondary response was less intense yet reached its peak sooner, at day 5 versus 15. Some clonotypes were seen in both the CD4 and the CD8 compartments. These made up a small share and likely arose from convergent recombination. Repertoires sorted by FACS could include abundant clonotypes that are contaminants from the bulk population.

The V call is TRBV10-3, the J call TRBJ1-6; maybe TRBD1 (5 bases). This sequence originates from a young man who received the YFV17D yellow fever vaccine. The material sequenced was CD4+ T cells sorted from PBMCs, taken on the day of the yellow fever booster vaccination. The CDR3 loop reads CAIRGLGDMDSPLHF. CDR3 bases: TGTGCCATCAGGGGGCTGGGGGATATGGATTCACCCCTCCACTTT.